This T cell receptor (beta chain) appears in the sequencing data of a study of OX40 agonist ivuxolimab in advanced cancers. Study details: The dose-escalation group included hepatocellular carcinoma, melanoma, renal cell carcinoma and head and neck cancer. Whole-study results and caveats: Certain nonresponding patients likewise had low normalized T-cell clonal expansion. People who partly responded at 0.1-3.0 mg/kg had some of the least clonal expansion seen.

This table comes from immunoSEQ multiplex PCR, and its TCRdb copy is limited to in-frame clones, with some not included. The table lists tens of thousands of clones, around 94% of them singletons. The CDR3 has 15 residues. Germline assignment: CDR1 MGHRA and CDR2 YSYEKL. V was clipped by 8 bases and J by 6 bases, with 20 bases between them. Comment on this clone: Its target is not known.

This sequence was found in an adult with an advanced solid tumor such as melanoma, head and neck, liver or kidney cancer. Sequencing used CD4+ or CD8+ T cells sorted from blood, obtained in a trial of the OX40 agonist ivuxolimab. V usage is TRBV4-1 and J usage is TRBJ2-1; D is tentatively TRBD1 or TRBD2 (6 bases each). CDR3 sequence (DNA): TGCGCCAGCCACAGGGAGGCTAGCTCTGGCAATGAGCAGTTCTTC. Its protein is CASHREASSGNEQFF.